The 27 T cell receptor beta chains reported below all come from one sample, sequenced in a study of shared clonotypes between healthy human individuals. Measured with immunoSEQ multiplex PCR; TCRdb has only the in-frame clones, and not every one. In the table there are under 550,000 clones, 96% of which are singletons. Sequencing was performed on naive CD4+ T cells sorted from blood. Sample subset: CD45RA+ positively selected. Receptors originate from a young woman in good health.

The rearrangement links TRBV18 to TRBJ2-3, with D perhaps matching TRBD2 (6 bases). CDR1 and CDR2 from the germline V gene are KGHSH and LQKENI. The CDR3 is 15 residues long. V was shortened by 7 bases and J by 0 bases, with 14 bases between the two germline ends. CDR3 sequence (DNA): TGTGCCAGCTTTCCTAGCGACCCTAGCACAGATACGCAGTATTTT. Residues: CASFPSDPSTDTQYF.

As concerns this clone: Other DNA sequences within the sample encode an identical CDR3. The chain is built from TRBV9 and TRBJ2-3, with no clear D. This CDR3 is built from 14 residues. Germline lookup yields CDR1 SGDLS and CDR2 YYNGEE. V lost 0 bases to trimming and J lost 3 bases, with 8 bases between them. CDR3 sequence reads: CASSVAGETDTQYF. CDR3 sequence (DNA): TGTGCCAGCAGCGTAGCAGGCGAAACAGATACGCAGTATTTT.

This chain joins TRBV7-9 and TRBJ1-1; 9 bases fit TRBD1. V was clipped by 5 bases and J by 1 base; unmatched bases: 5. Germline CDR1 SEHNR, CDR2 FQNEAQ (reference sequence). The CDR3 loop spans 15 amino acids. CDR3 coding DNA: TGTGCCAGCAGCGCCGGGACAGGGACGAACACTGAAGCTTTCTTT. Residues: CASSAGTGTNTEAFF.

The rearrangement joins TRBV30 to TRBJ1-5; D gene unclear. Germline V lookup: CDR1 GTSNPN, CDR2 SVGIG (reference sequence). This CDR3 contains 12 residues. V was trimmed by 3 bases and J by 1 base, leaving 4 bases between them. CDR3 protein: CAWSSSNQPQHF. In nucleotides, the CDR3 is TGTGCCTGGAGCTCAAGCAATCAGCCCCAGCATTTT.

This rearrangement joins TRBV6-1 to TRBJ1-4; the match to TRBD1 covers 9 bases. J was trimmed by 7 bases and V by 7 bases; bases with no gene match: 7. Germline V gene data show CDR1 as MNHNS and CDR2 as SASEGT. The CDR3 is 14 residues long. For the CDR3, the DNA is TGTGCCAGCACCAGACAGGGGGAGGGTGAAAAACTGTTTTTT. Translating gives CASTRQGEGEKLFF.

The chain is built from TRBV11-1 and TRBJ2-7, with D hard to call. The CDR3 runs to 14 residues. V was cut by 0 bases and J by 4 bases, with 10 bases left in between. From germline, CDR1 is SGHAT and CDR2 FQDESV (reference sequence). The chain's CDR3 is CASSLAVGRYEQYF. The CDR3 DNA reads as TGTGCCAGCAGCTTAGCCGTGGGAAGGTACGAGCAGTACTTC.

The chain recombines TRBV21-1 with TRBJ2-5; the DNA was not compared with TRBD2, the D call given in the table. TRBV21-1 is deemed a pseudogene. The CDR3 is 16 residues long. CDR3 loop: CASSARTRRYQETQYF. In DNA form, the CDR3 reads TGTGCCAGCAGCGCCCGGACTAGACGGTACCAAGAGACCCAGTACTTC.

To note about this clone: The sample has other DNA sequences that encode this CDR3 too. CDR3 region: CASSLSGDNEKLFF. CDR3 nucleotide sequence: TGCGCCAGCAGCTTGAGCGGGGACAATGAAAAACTGTTTTTT. The chain couples TRBV5-1 to TRBJ1-4; maybe TRBD1 (5 bases). CDR3 length: 14 residues. Germline V lookup: CDR1 SGHRS, CDR2 YFSETQ. Trimming removed 1 base at V and 5 bases at J, with 9 bases between.

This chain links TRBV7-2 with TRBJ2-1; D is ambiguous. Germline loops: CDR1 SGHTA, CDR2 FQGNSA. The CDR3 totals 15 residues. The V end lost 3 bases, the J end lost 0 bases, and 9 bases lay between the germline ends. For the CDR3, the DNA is TGTGCCAGCAGCTTTGGACCGGCCTCCTACAATGAGCAGTTCTTC. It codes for CASSFGPASYNEQFF.

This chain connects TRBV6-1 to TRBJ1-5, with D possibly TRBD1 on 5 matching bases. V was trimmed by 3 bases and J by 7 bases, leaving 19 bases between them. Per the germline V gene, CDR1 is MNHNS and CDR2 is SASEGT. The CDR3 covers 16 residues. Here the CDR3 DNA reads TGTGCCAGCAGTGATGGGGTCTGGGGGAGTCGGCAGCCCCAGCATTTT. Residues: CASSDGVWGSRQPQHF.

In DNA, the CDR3 is TGTGCCAGCAGTGAATACAGTCTATACGAGCAGTACTTC. This codes for CASSEYSLYEQYF. The rearrangement uses TRBV25-1 and TRBJ2-5; no clear D. The J call may be faulty, since TRBJ2-7 better matches the DNA end. The CDR3 is 13 amino acids. CDR1 MGHDK and CDR2 SYGVNS come from the germline V gene.

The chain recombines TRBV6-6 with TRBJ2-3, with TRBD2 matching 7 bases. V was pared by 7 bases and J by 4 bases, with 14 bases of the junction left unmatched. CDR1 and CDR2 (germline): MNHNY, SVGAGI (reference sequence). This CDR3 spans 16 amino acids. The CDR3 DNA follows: TGTGCCAGCACCACGGGATTGGGGGGAGGGGCAGATACGCAGTATTTT. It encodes CASTTGLGGGADTQYF.

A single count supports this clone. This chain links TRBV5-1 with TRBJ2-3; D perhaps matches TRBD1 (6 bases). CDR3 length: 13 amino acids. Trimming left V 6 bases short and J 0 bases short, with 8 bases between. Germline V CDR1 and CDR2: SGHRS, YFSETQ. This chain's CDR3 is CASNQGSTDTQYF. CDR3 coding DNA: TGCGCCAGCAATCAGGGGAGCACAGATACGCAGTATTTT.

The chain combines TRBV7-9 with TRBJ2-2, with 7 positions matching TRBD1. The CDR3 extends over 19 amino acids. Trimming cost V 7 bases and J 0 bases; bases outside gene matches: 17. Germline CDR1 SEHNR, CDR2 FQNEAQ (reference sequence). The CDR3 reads CASNTRQGGKPTNTGELFF. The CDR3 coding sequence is TGTGCCAGCAACACAAGACAGGGCGGCAAACCAACGAACACCGGGGAGCTGTTTTTT.

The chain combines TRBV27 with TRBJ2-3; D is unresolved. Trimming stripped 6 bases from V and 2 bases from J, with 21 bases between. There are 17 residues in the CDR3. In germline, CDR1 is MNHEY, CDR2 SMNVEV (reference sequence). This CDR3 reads CASRGPQVSVLTDTQYF. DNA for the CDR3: TGTGCCAGCAGAGGTCCCCAGGTTTCAGTTCTCACAGATACGCAGTATTTT.

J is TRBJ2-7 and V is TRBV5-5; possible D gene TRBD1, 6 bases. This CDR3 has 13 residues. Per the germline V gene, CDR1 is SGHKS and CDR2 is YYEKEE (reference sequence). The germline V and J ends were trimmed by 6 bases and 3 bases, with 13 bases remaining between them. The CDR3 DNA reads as TGTGCCAGCAACGCGGACAGAGGCTACGAGCAGTACTTC. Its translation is CASNADRGYEQYF.

The CDR3 DNA reads TGTGCCAGCAGCTTTCTGGGGGCCTTGAGCAATGAGCAGTTCTTC. Translation: CASSFLGALSNEQFF. This chain connects TRBV7-2 to TRBJ2-1, with a tentative D call TRBD1 (6 bases). The CDR3 runs 15 residues. Germline assignment: CDR1 SGHTA and CDR2 FQGNSA. V lost 3 bases, J lost 6 bases, and 15 bases lay in between.

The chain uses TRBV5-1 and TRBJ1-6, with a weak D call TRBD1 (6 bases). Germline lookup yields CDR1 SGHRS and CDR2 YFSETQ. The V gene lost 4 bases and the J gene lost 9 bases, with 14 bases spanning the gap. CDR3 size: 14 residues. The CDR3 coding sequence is TGCGCCAGCAGCCCAGGGGATGGTGCTTCACCCCTCCACTTT. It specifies CASSPGDGASPLHF.

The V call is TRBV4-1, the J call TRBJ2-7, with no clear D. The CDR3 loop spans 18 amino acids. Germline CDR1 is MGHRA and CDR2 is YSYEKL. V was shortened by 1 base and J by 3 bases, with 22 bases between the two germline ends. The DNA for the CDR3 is TGCGCCAGCAGCCAAGTGCGGTACAGTCCCTCAGAAAGCTACGAGCAGTACTTC. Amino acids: CASSQVRYSPSESYEQYF.

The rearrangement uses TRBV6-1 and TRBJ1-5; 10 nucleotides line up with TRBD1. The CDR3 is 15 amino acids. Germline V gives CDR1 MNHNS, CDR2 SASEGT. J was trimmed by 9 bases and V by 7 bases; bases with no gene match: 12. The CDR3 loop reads CASIQEGTGASPQHF. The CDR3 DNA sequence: TGTGCCAGCATCCAGGAAGGGACAGGGGCGTCGCCCCAGCATTTT.

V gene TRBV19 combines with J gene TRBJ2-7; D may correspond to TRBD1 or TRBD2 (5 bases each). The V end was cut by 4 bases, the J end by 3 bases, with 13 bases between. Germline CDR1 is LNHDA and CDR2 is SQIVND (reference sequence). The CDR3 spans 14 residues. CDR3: CASSTPGPIYEQYF. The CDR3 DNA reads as TGTGCCAGTAGTACACCGGGACCTATCTACGAGCAGTACTTC.

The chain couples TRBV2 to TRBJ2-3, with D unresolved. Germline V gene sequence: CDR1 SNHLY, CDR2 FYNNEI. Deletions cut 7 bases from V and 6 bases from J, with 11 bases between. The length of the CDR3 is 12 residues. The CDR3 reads CASIPDGDTQYF. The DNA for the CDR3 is TGTGCCAGCATTCCAGATGGGGATACGCAGTATTTT.

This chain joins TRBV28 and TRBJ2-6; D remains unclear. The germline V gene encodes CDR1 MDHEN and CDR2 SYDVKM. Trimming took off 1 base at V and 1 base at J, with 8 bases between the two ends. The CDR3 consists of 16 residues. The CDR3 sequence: CASSLSRGSGANVLTF. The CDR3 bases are TGTGCCAGCAGTTTATCCCGTGGATCTGGGGCCAACGTCCTGACTTTC.

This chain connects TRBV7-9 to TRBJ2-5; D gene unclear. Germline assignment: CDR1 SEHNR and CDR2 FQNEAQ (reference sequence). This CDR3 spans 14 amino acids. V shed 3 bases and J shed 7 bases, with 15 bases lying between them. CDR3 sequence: CASSFSSAMGTQYF. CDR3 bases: TGTGCCAGCAGCTTTAGTTCGGCTATGGGGACCCAGTACTTC.

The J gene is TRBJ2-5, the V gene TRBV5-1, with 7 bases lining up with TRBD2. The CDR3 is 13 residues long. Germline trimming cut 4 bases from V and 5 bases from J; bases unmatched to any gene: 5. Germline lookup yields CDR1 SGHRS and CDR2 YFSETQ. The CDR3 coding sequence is TGCGCCAGCAGCGCGGGGGAATGGGAGACCCAGTACTTC. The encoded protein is CASSAGEWETQYF.

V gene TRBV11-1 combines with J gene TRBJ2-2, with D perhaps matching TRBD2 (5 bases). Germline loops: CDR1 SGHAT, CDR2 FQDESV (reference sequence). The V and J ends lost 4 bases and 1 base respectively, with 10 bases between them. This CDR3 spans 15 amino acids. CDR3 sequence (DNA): TGTGCCAGCAGCTCCGTTGCGGGGAACACCGGGGAGCTGTTTTTT. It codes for CASSSVAGNTGELFF.

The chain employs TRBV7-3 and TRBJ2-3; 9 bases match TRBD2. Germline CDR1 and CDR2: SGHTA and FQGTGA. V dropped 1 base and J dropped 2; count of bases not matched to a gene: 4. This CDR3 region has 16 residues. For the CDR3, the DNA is TGTGCCAGCAGCTTAATGGCTAGCGGGAACACAGATACGCAGTATTTT. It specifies CASSLMASGNTDTQYF.